Presented here are 13 T cell receptor beta chains from one specimen sequenced in a study of T-cell reconstitution after alpha-beta-depleted transplantation in children. Preparation of the TCRbeta library was carried out with unique molecular identifiers. TCRdb ran MiXCR on the PCR reads and lists one entry per CDR3 protein. This table holds more than 400,000 distinct CDR3 sequences, around two fifths found once. The sample in question was PBMCs, obtained before TCRalphabeta/CD19-depleted stem cell transplant. The receptors stem from a girl aged 2 to 10 with aplastic anemia, due to receive a stem cell transplant.

DNA for the CDR3: TGTGCCAGCAGCTTATTGGCTAGGGATTACAATGAGCAGTTCTTC. Its translation: CASSLLARDYNEQFF. This chain connects TRBV7-9 to TRBJ2-1; D is unclear. The germline V and J ends were trimmed by 2 bases and 4 bases, with 12 bases remaining between them. This CDR3 contains 15 residues. CDR1 and CDR2 (germline): SEHNR, FQNEAQ (reference sequence).

DNA of the CDR3: TGCAGTGCTAGAGGGGGGGGGACCCCCTCCTACGAGCAGTACTTC. This sequence encodes CSARGGGTPSYEQYF. The J gene is TRBJ2-7, the V gene TRBV20-1; 7 bases line up with TRBD2. This CDR3 has 15 residues. The trim removed 1 base at V and 0 bases at J, leaving 6 bases unmatched. Germline V gives CDR1 DFQATT, CDR2 SNEGSKA (reference sequence).

The chain carries TRBV28 and TRBJ2-1; 7 positions match TRBD2. CDR3 length equals 16 residues. Looked up from germline, CDR1 is MDHEN and CDR2 is SYDVKM. V lost 2 bases to trimming and J lost 0 bases; unmatched junction nucleotides: 4. The CDR3: CASSLGTTSSYNEQFF. As DNA, the CDR3 is TGTGCCAGCAGTTTAGGGACTACAAGCTCCTACAATGAGCAGTTCTTC.

The chain combines TRBV4-1 with TRBJ2-7; D ambiguous. From germline, CDR1 is MGHRA and CDR2 YSYEKL. There are 15 residues in the CDR3. The V end was cut by 0 bases, the J end by 0 bases, with 9 bases between. This CDR3 reads CASSQEGYGSYEQYF. The CDR3 DNA is TGCGCCAGCAGCCAAGAGGGTTATGGCTCCTACGAGCAGTACTTC.

This clonotype was seen at least ten times. The chain links TRBV28 to TRBJ1-1; D might be TRBD1 (5 bases). The CDR3 is made up of 14 amino acids. Per germline, CDR1 MDHEN and CDR2 SYDVKM. Deletions cut 5 bases from V and 1 base from J, with 11 bases between. The CDR3 loop reads CASSVPDRNTEAFF. The DNA of the CDR3 is TGTGCCAGCAGTGTCCCCGACAGGAACACTGAAGCTTTCTTT.

This clonotype was found many times. This chain uses TRBV20-1 with TRBJ2-5; D tentatively reads TRBD1 or TRBD2 (5 bases each). V was pared by 5 bases and J by 5 bases, with 9 bases between. The CDR3 spans 11 residues. Germline CDR1 reads DFQATT; CDR2 reads SNEGSKA (reference sequence). The CDR3 reads CSAPWGETQYF. The DNA of the CDR3 is TGCAGTGCTCCCTGGGGGGAGACCCAGTACTTC.

The genes are TRBV6-5 and TRBJ2-7; 7 positions agree with TRBD1. The length of the CDR3 is 15 residues. CDR1 is MNHEY, CDR2 SVGAGI, per germline. After removal of 4 bases from V and 6 bases from J, the junction contained 12 bases not matched to a gene. The chain's CDR3 is CASSSVQGWPGEQYF. CDR3 DNA: TGTGCCAGCAGTTCGGTACAGGGGTGGCCAGGCGAGCAGTACTTC.

This sequence joins TRBV28 and TRBJ2-7, with TRBD1 matching 7 bases. This CDR3 is built from 14 residues. V lost 5 bases and J lost 2; bases outside the gene matches: 6. Germline values: CDR1 MDHEN, CDR2 SYDVKM. CDR3 sequence (DNA): TGTGCCAGCAGTCTCGGACAGGTCACCTACGAGCAGTACTTC. This encodes CASSLGQVTYEQYF.

This clonotype was recorded many times. The chain links TRBV20-1 to TRBJ1-1; D perhaps matches TRBD1 (5 bases). Looked up from germline, CDR1 is DFQATT and CDR2 is SNEGSKA (reference sequence). Between the trimmed V and J ends, which lost 5 bases and 3 bases, there was a span of 37 bases. CDR3 length: 21 amino acids. Written as DNA, the CDR3 is TGCAGTGCTCCCAGAGATGGTTTCTCTAGCGGACGGAGGGGCGTGTACACTGAAGCTTTCTTT. Translated: CSAPRDGFSSGRRGVYTEAFF.

Only a few counts were recorded for this clonotype. This chain uses TRBV5-1 with TRBJ2-3; 10 bases match TRBD2. Per the germline V gene, CDR1 is SGHRS and CDR2 is YFSETQ. The CDR3 has 20 amino acids. J lost 3 bases, V lost 1 base, and 17 bases had no gene match. The CDR3 region is CASSLRAPGTSVSSTDTQYF. CDR3 bases: TGCGCCAGCAGCTTGAGGGCCCCCGGGACTAGCGTGAGTAGTACAGATACGCAGTATTTT.

The chain employs TRBV25-1 and TRBJ1-5, with TRBD1 matching over 7 bases. The trim removed 6 bases at V and 2 bases at J, leaving 7 bases unmatched. This CDR3 region has 15 residues. Looked up from germline, CDR1 is MGHDK and CDR2 is SYGVNS. The CDR3 sequence is CASSPSGTGNQPQHF. The CDR3 bases are TGTGCCAGCAGCCCGTCTGGGACAGGCAATCAGCCCCAGCATTTT. Using reference TRBV25-1 and TRBJ1-5 for the parts outside the CDR3, the full variable domain is EADIYQTPRYLVIGTGKKITLECSQTMGHDKMYWYQQDPGMELHLIHYSYGVNSTEKGDLSSESTVSRIRTEHFPLTLESARPSHTSQYLCASSPSGTGNQPQHFGDGTRLSIL.

The V call is TRBV4-2, the J call TRBJ2-7, with D possibly being TRBD1 (6 bases). The CDR3 length is 14 residues. V was clipped by 6 bases and J by 0 bases, with 12 bases between them. CDR1 is LGHNA, CDR2 YNFKEQ, per germline. The CDR3 DNA sequence: TGTGCCAGCAGGCAGGCAGGGGCCTCCTACGAGCAGTACTTC. This translates into CASRQAGASYEQYF.

This clonotype showed up just a few times. This chain connects TRBV6-2 or TRBV6-3 to TRBJ2-7, with 11 bases lining up with TRBD1. The CDR3 runs to 16 residues. Trimming removed 6 bases from V and 2 bases from J; junction bases left unmatched: 9. Germline V gene sequence: CDR1 MNHEY, CDR2 SVGEGT. This CDR3 is CASSKVGDRGTYEQYF. The CDR3 DNA sequence: TGTGCCAGCAGCAAGGTCGGGGACAGGGGGACCTACGAGCAGTACTTC.